This T cell receptor beta chain was documented in a study of OX40 agonist ivuxolimab in advanced cancers. The overall study: Hepatocellular carcinoma, melanoma, renal cell or head and neck cancer affected the dose-escalation patients. Partial responses were achieved by three patients: one hepatocellular carcinoma, two cutaneous melanoma.

TCRdb keeps only in-frame clones here, not all; method: immunoSEQ multiplex PCR. The data show 40,000 to 50,000 clones, around nine tenths seen once. This clone has more than one count but fewer than ten. The CDR3 is 12 amino acids. V lost 0 bases and J lost 14, with 11 bases in between. The V gene's germline CDR1 is PRHDT and CDR2 FYEKMQ (reference sequence). The sequence derives from an adult with an advanced solid tumor such as melanoma, head and neck, liver or kidney cancer. The chain links TRBV13 to TRBJ2-1, with D perhaps matching TRBD1 (7 bases). The sample in question was CD4+ or CD8+ T cells sorted from blood, obtained in a trial of the OX40 agonist ivuxolimab. CDR3 sequence reads: CASSLGGQREFF. The CDR3 DNA reads as TGTGCCAGCAGCTTAGGGGGACAGCGGGAGTTCTTC.